This T cell receptor beta chain derives from a study of CD8 T cells in Susac syndrome (dated by TCRdb to about 2019). Some background on the complete study: Whether CD8+ T cell activation and differentiation in Susac syndrome was antigen driven was tested using repertoire sequencing.

High-throughput TCR beta sequencing profiled peripheral blood CD8+ and CD4+ T cells from healthy donors, Susac syndrome patients and multiple sclerosis patients. The multiple sclerosis controls were treatment-naive patients whose relapsing-remitting disease, either stable or active, fulfilled the revised McDonald criteria. Bulk CD8+ and CD4+ T cells were purified by magnetic negative isolation, while CD8+ TEMRA cells were enriched using FACS. Blood was drawn into EDTA tubes, processed within 24 hours, and PBMCs were isolated by density gradient centrifugation. PBMCs destined for TCR sequencing were cryopreserved in liquid nitrogen and later thawed in a 37 °C water bath. The sorted or isolated CD4+, CD8+ and CD8+ TEMRA cells had a purity of 90% or higher. Of note for this clonotype: Its target antigen remains unknown. No base qualities exist here, and no much larger clone lies one base off it.

Results and caveats for the whole study, not just this receptor: The TCR sequencing and HLA analysis was acknowledged to have included a relatively small number of individuals.

RNA was extracted using the RNeasy kit, and roughly 0.5 to 1 microgram was reverse transcribed with random hexamers. The immunoSEQ multiplex PCR assay, covering 54 Vbeta and 13 Jbeta segments, was used to amplify TCR beta CDR3 regions. PCR amplification bias was corrected by using a synthetic template baseline for primer optimization and computational correction. In the authors' own workflow: Only productive sequences were kept, with reads annotated to V, D and J genes according to IMGT and analyzed in immunoSEQ Analyzer. Clonality was computed as one minus Shannon entropy normalized by log2 of the number of productive unique sequences. Public and private clones were assessed among the 100 most prevalent clones of each patient and control. A clone was defined as Susac-specific if it was absent from the healthy and MS cohorts, from over 1,000 published viral clones and from other ImmuneACCESS disease sequences. TCRdb handled the public reads itself, with Q25 trimming in fastp and clone calling in MiXCR, and kept productive beta chains. Rows are combined by CDR3 protein, so each entry shows the most common genes and DNA. The authors' filters were not applied to this entry. The sample data list around 200,000 distinct CDR3 sequences, and 95% of these were observed just once. Of the sample, 0.082% falls within the top ten clones.

From a lookup of the germline V gene, CDR1 and CDR2 are SQVTM and ANQGSEA. The CDR3 contains 13 residues, cysteine and phenylalanine counted. Of all the DNA, just the CDR3 is kept, 39 bases in frame from base 1. The sample comprised CD4+ T cells from PBMCs. The receptor's source is a human donor with multiple sclerosis. The chain couples TRBV29-1 to TRBJ2-1, with TRBD1 matching 11 junction bases. CDR3 region: CSLGQGANNEQFF. The DNA is TGCAGTCTTGGACAGGGGGCCAACAATGAGCAGTTCTTC.